This T cell receptor (beta chain) was profiled in a study of T cells in tuberculosis. Study-level background: In South Africa, adults with active tuberculosis were compared with IGRA-negative and latently infected IGRA-positive adolescents.

Using immunoSEQ multiplex PCR, the repertoire was profiled, and TCRdb retains in-frame clones only, with some absent. The sample records approximately 46,000 clones, 90% to 95% being singletons. Time point of the sample: new active TB diagnosis, blood taken before or within 7 days of starting treatment. HIV-seronegative South African adults aged 18 years or older had newly diagnosed active tuberculosis. Germline assignment: CDR1 MGHDK and CDR2 SYGVNS. This CDR3 region has 14 residues. Trimming removed 4 bases at V and 1 base at J, with 9 bases between. The chain combines TRBV25-1 with TRBJ2-3, with a weak D call TRBD1 (6 bases). The sequence came from an adult with tuberculosis. Specimen: PBMCs, collected at tuberculosis diagnosis. In DNA, the CDR3 is TGTGCCAGCAGTGTGGCAGGGGGCACAGATACGCAGTATTTT. It translates to CASSVAGGTDTQYF.